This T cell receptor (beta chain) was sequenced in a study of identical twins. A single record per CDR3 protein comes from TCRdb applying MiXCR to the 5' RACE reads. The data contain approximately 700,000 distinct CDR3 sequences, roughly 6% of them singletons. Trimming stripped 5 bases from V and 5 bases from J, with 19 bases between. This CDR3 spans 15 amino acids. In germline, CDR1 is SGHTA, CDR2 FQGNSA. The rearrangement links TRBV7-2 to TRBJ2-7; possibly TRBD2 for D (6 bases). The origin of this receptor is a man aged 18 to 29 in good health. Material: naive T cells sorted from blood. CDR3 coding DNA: TGTGCCAGCAGCCCCGTCGGCGGGATGGGGAACGAGCAGTACTTC. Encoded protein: CASSPVGGMGNEQYF.